The entry below describes one TCR beta chain. These data come from a study of CD4 T cells in lung cancer. Study in general: Four resected stage I-III patients provided tumor and non-adjacent lung tissue. Before blood donation, patients had received platinum chemotherapy among other treatments.

Trimming took 0 bases from V and 9 from J; bases not matched to a gene: 4. The CDR3 consists of 13 residues. Germline CDR1 is MNHNS and CDR2 is SASEGT. At least 3 cm from the malignant lesion, non-adjacent lung tissue was taken from the same resection. The data were produced by immunoSEQ multiplex PCR, yet TCRdb's version contains in-frame clones alone and is incomplete. The sample contains over 8,000 clones, over 60% of which appear only once. V is TRBV6-1 and J is TRBJ2-5; 7 bases agree with TRBD2. This TCR was sampled from a man in his 60s with non-small cell lung cancer. Sequenced material: normal lung tissue taken away from the tumor. The CDR3 bases are TGTGCCAGCAGTGAAGCGACTGGGGGGGCCCAGTACTTC. Translating it yields CASSEATGGAQYF.